This T cell receptor beta chain was recorded in a study of blood T cells in healthy people across ages. Caucasian individuals from Russia who were healthy and aged about 6 to 95 acted as donors. Each donor's blood draw was roughly 9.8 milliliters of peripheral blood. The CDR3 runs to 17 residues. Findings and limits, study-wide: A roughly linear age-dependent decrease characterized TCR beta diversity per million T cells. Naive T cell percentage showed a strong correlation with the diversity of TCR beta.

The second PCR ran roughly 7 to 12 cycles with a sample-barcoded 5' primer and J-beta primers. TCRdb itself ran the 5' RACE reads through MiXCR, one entry per CDR3 protein. The data show hundreds of thousands of distinct CDR3 sequences, around two fifths seen once. This clonotype was seen a handful of times. Its specificity is not known. This chain uses TRBV12-3 or TRBV12-4 with TRBJ2-7; D tentatively reads TRBD1 or TRBD2 (8 bases each). The end of the DNA aligns better with TRBJ2-5, so the J call may be wrong. Material: blood. The TCR originated in a man at least 80 years old in good health. The CDR3 reads CASSFNFGGGTGETQYF. Here the CDR3 DNA reads TGTGCCAGCAGTTTCAACTTCGGCGGGGGGACAGGAGAGACCCAGTACTTC.